This T cell receptor (beta chain) was recovered during a study of identical twins. The study's findings and limits: Models underpredicted monozygotic twin sharing of out-of-frame TCR alpha. Donors were not followed over many years; analysis was cross-sectional.

Healthy Caucasian individuals made up all the donors. This clonotype was seen just once. Antigen specificity is unknown. CDR3 length equals 14 residues. Germline lookup yields CDR1 SGHVS and CDR2 FNYEAQ. With 7 bases removed from V and 1 base from J, the gap between germline ends came to 13 bases. TCRdb recomputed calls from the 5' RACE reads with MiXCR, one row per CDR3 protein. Of 450,000 to 600,000 distinct CDR3 sequences listed, more than 20% are singletons. This sample also belongs to another study, concerning yellow fever vaccine responses in identical twins.

The clonotype originates from a young woman in good health. The sequenced sample consisted of CD4+ T cells sorted from blood. The V call is TRBV7-6, the J call TRBJ1-1; the D gene is possibly TRBD1 (5 bases). As DNA, the CDR3 is TGTGCCAGCACTACAGGCAGTACGAACACTGAAGCTTTCTTT. Translated, it gives CASTTGSTNTEAFF.